Shown below are 29 T cell receptor beta chains from a single sample sequenced in a study of beta chain features in type 1 diabetes. Notes on the study in general: In every one of the four CD4+ subsets, TCRB CDR3s were moderately but significantly shorter in Type 1 diabetes patients.

What these receptors recognize is not known. Expressed TCRB transcripts were sequenced, since all the RNA that had been isolated was reverse transcribed. Measured with immunoSEQ multiplex PCR; TCRdb has only the in-frame clones, and not every one. Of roughly 140,000 clones in the sample, 10% to 13% are singletons; the top ten hold 0.4% to 0.55%. What was sequenced was central memory CD4+ T cells from blood. The receptors were gathered from a man aged 25 to 45 with type 1 diabetes.

The chain employs TRBV13 and TRBJ2-3; TRBD2 might be the D (6 bases). The CDR3 runs to 15 residues. In germline, CDR1 is PRHDT, CDR2 FYEKMQ (reference sequence). V was trimmed by 0 bases and J by 3 bases, leaving 10 bases between them. The CDR3 bases are TGTGCCAGCAGCTTAGGGACTAGGGCGACAGATACGCAGTATTTT. This translates into CASSLGTRATDTQYF.

This clone was found a few times. The chain combines TRBV5-5 with TRBJ2-2; D might be TRBD1 (6 bases). Trimming left V 4 bases short and J 4 bases short, with 17 bases between. CDR1 and CDR2 (germline): SGHKS, YYEKEE (reference sequence). CDR3 size: 16 residues. The DNA of the CDR3 is TGTGCCAGCAGCGCGACAGGTTCGTGGAGCACCGGGGAGCTGTTTTTT. Translating gives CASSATGSWSTGELFF.

This clone turned up a few times. The chain recombines TRBV28 with TRBJ1-4; D is ambiguous. The CDR3 sequence is 16 residues long. Trimming removed 5 bases from V and 0 bases from J, with 13 bases in between. The germline CDR1 and CDR2 sequences are MDHEN and SYDVKM. The CDR3 DNA reads TGTGCCAGCAGTCCATTCACGGGGACAACTAATGAAAAACTGTTTTTT. Encoded protein: CASSPFTGTTNEKLFF.

This clone has just a few counts. The rearrangement uses TRBV5-6 and TRBJ2-1; D gene uncertain. CDR1 and CDR2 from the germline V gene are SGHDT and YYEEEE. This CDR3 has 12 residues. Trimming removed 2 bases at V and 7 bases at J, with 7 bases between. The chain's CDR3 is CASSFLGNEQFF. The CDR3 nucleotides read TGTGCCAGCAGCTTTCTAGGTAATGAGCAGTTCTTC.

This clone turned up a few times. The rearrangement links TRBV27 to TRBJ2-2; 8 bases map to TRBD1. The length of the CDR3 is 16 residues. Germline V gene sequence: CDR1 MNHEY, CDR2 SMNVEV (reference sequence). The trim removed 5 bases at V and 7 bases at J, leaving 12 bases unmatched. This CDR3 reads CASSPSGGGGIGELFF. CDR3 bases: TGTGCCAGCAGTCCCTCAGGGGGCGGAGGAATCGGGGAGCTGTTTTTT.

This sequence joins TRBV5-4 and TRBJ2-3, with D uncertain. Germline V gene lookup returns CDR1 SGHNT and CDR2 YYREEE (reference sequence). The CDR3 loop spans 14 amino acids. V was shortened by 0 bases and J by 2 bases, with 7 bases between the two germline ends. The CDR3 sequence: CASSLGGDTDTQYF. CDR3 DNA sequence: TGTGCCAGCAGCTTGGGAGGAGACACAGATACGCAGTATTTT.

This sequence joins TRBV5-6 and TRBJ2-5, with 8 bases identical to TRBD1. This CDR3 has 13 residues. The junction had 1 base not matched to a gene; V was cut back by 1 base and J by 5 bases. Per germline, CDR1 SGHDT and CDR2 YYEEEE. CDR3 sequence: CASSLTGGETQYF. CDR3 nucleotides: TGTGCCAGCAGCTTGACAGGGGGGGAGACCCAGTACTTC.

The sample holds a few counts of this clone. The gene calls are TRBV18 and TRBJ2-7, with 10 bases matching TRBD1. This CDR3 is built from 15 residues. Germline assignment: CDR1 KGHSH and CDR2 LQKENI. The ends lost 6 bases at V and 3 bases at J; junction bases unmatched: 8. The CDR3 coding sequence is TGTGCCAGCTCGGAACCGGGACAGGGGTTCTACGAGCAGTACTTC. Translating it yields CASSEPGQGFYEQYF.

In this sample, this clone turned up a few times. This sequence joins TRBV2 and TRBJ2-7; 7 nucleotides agree with TRBD1. V was clipped by 6 bases and J by 7 bases; unmatched bases: 6. In germline, CDR1 is SNHLY, CDR2 FYNNEI. CDR3 length equals 12 residues. In DNA form, the CDR3 reads TGTGCCAGCAGGGTGGACAGGACTGAGCAGTACTTC. Residues: CASRVDRTEQYF.

A few counts support this clone. In the same sample, other DNA sequences code for this CDR3. The chain joins TRBV18 to TRBJ2-7, with D tentatively TRBD2 (6 bases). Deletions cut 3 bases from V and 0 bases from J, with 9 bases between. The CDR3 spans 14 residues. Germline V CDR1 and CDR2: KGHSH, LQKENI. CDR3: CASSPGTSSYEQYF. CDR3 sequence (DNA): TGTGCCAGCTCACCCGGGACTTCCTCCTACGAGCAGTACTTC.

J is TRBJ2-7 and V is TRBV7-6; 13 bases are a match to TRBD2. This CDR3 spans 15 amino acids. Germline CDR1 is SGHVS and CDR2 is FNYEAQ. Unmatched junction bases numbered 3, after V lost 5 bases and J lost 2 bases. The CDR3 sequence: CASSTGTSGTYEQYF. The DNA of the CDR3 is TGTGCCAGCAGCACGGGGACTAGCGGGACCTACGAGCAGTACTTC. Together with reference TRBV7-6 and TRBJ2-7, the CDR3 gives the full variable domain: GAGVSQSPRYKVTKRGQDVALRCDPISGHVSLYWYRQALGQGPEFLTYFNYEAQQDKSGLPNDRFSAERPEGSISTLTIQRTEQRDSAMYRCASSTGTSGTYEQYFGPGTRLTVT.

V usage is TRBV28 and J usage is TRBJ1-2, with D possibly TRBD1 on 5 matching bases. CDR3 size: 13 residues. Trimming removed 5 bases at V and 3 bases at J, with 10 bases between. Germline CDR1 MDHEN, CDR2 SYDVKM. The CDR3 loop is CASSRAGYYGYTF. CDR3 DNA: TGTGCCAGCAGTCGGGCAGGGTACTATGGCTACACCTTC.

This clone has only a few counts. The chain couples TRBV14 to TRBJ2-1, with TRBD2 matching over 7 bases. The ends lost 1 base at V and 9 bases at J; junction bases unmatched: 9. Per the germline V gene, CDR1 is SGHDN and CDR2 is FVKESK. The CDR3 is made up of 15 amino acids. The CDR3: CASSQAGGRRGEQFF. The CDR3 nucleotides read TGTGCCAGCAGCCAAGCGGGAGGACGGCGGGGTGAGCAGTTCTTC. The whole variable domain, filled in from reference TRBV14 and TRBJ2-1, reads EAGVTQFPSHSVIEKGQTVTLRCDPISGHDNLYWYRRVMGKEIKFLLHFVKESKQDESGMPNNRFLAERTGGTYSTLKVQPAELEDSGVYFCASSQAGGRRGEQFFGPGTRLTVL.

CDR3 amino acids: CASSESGVRYYEQYF. In DNA, the CDR3 is TGTGCCAGCTCGGAATCAGGGGTGAGGTACTACGAGCAGTACTTC. The chain employs TRBV28 and TRBJ2-7; a weak D match, TRBD1 (6 bases). The V and J ends lost 8 bases and 3 bases respectively, with 20 bases between them. The CDR3 contains 15 residues. CDR1 MDHEN and CDR2 SYDVKM come from the germline V gene.

This sequence joins TRBV2 and TRBJ1-2; a weak D match, TRBD1 (6 bases). V lost 7 bases and J 7 bases, leaving 10 bases between the germline ends. Germline CDR1 reads SNHLY; CDR2 reads FYNNEI. The CDR3 runs to 11 residues. Here the CDR3 DNA reads TGTGCCAGCAACAGGGCCTTTGGCTACACCTTC. This codes for CASNRAFGYTF.

This clone was counted only a few times. The chain recombines TRBV28 with TRBJ1-2, with 10 bases aligning to TRBD1. CDR3 length: 17 amino acids. Looked up from germline, CDR1 is MDHEN and CDR2 is SYDVKM. The trim removed 6 bases at V and 0 bases at J, leaving 10 bases unmatched. CDR3 sequence: CASSLWGTGVANYGYTF. DNA for the CDR3: TGTGCCAGCAGCCTGTGGGGGACAGGGGTAGCTAACTATGGCTACACCTTC.

This chain links TRBV28 with TRBJ2-7; D is uncertain. Per the germline V gene, CDR1 is MDHEN and CDR2 is SYDVKM. This CDR3 region has 15 residues. V was clipped by 5 bases and J by 0 bases, with 14 bases between them. CDR3 in amino acids: CASSPDFASSYEQYF. The CDR3, as DNA: TGTGCCAGCAGTCCCGACTTCGCTAGCTCCTACGAGCAGTACTTC.

The V gene is TRBV30, the J gene TRBJ2-7, with 7 bases that match TRBD1. CDR3 length equals 13 residues. Trimming at V came to 4 bases and at J to 2 bases, leaving 5 bases not matched to a gene. Germline CDR1 GTSNPN, CDR2 SVGIG (reference sequence). Written as DNA, the CDR3 is TGTGCCTGGACCCTACAGGGGACCTACGAGCAGTACTTC. This codes for CAWTLQGTYEQYF.

The chain joins TRBV7-9 to TRBJ1-5; no definite D call. This CDR3 is built from 12 residues. Trimming took 3 bases from V and 5 from J, leaving 5 bases between them. From germline, CDR1 is SEHNR and CDR2 FQNEAQ (reference sequence). The CDR3: CASSFSDQPQHF. CDR3 sequence (DNA): TGTGCCAGCAGCTTTTCGGATCAGCCCCAGCATTTT. The full variable domain, its missing parts supplied by reference TRBV7-9 and TRBJ1-5, is DTGVSQNPRHKITKRGQNVTFRCDPISEHNRLYWYRQTLGQGPEFLTYFQNEAQLEKSRLLSDRFSAERPKGSFSTLEIQRTEQGDSAMYLCASSFSDQPQHFGDGTRLSIL.

The V call is TRBV5-1, the J call TRBJ2-1; tentative D call: TRBD2 (6 bases). CDR1 is SGHRS and CDR2 is YFSETQ in the germline V gene. Trimming stripped 4 bases from V and 0 bases from J, with 11 bases between. This CDR3 contains 15 residues. The CDR3 DNA follows: TGCGCCAGCAGCCGACTAGGAGGCTCCTACAATGAGCAGTTCTTC. As protein: CASSRLGGSYNEQFF. Full variable domain (missing parts from reference TRBV5-1 and TRBJ2-1): KAGVTQTPRYLIKTRGQQVTLSCSPISGHRSVSWYQQTPGQGLQFLFEYFSETQRNKGNFPGRFSGRQFSNSRSEMNVSTLELGDSALYLCASSRLGGSYNEQFFGPGTRLTVL.

V usage is TRBV5-1 and J usage is TRBJ1-2; no clear D gene. V was trimmed by 0 bases and J by 10 bases, leaving 16 bases between them. Looked up from germline, CDR1 is SGHRS and CDR2 is YFSETQ. This CDR3 has 14 residues. The CDR3 nucleotides read TGCGCCAGCAGCTTGGAGTTGGGAGTGTTATCCTACACCTTC. Residues: CASSLELGVLSYTF.

The chain is built from TRBV27 and TRBJ2-1; 7 bases are shared with TRBD1. Germline V CDR1 and CDR2: MNHEY, SMNVEV (reference sequence). This CDR3 has 16 residues. V was clipped by 4 bases and J by 3 bases; unmatched bases: 9. The CDR3 loop reads CASSSNRQGYYNEQFF. As DNA, the CDR3 is TGTGCCAGCAGTTCCAACCGACAGGGTTACTACAATGAGCAGTTCTTC.

The chain is built from TRBV2 and TRBJ2-2; possible D gene TRBD1, 5 bases. Looked up from germline, CDR1 is SNHLY and CDR2 is FYNNEI. Trimming removed 8 bases at V and 3 bases at J, with 13 bases between. The CDR3 totals 14 residues. CDR3 nucleotide sequence: TGTGCCAGCGGCCTAAGACAGTACACCGGGGAGCTGTTTTTT. This sequence encodes CASGLRQYTGELFF.

This clone was seen only a few times. This sequence joins TRBV15 and TRBJ2-7; 7 bases match TRBD2. Germline trimming cut 0 bases from V and 0 bases from J; bases unmatched to any gene: 8. The germline V gene encodes CDR1 LNHNV and CDR2 YYDKDF (reference sequence). The CDR3 sequence is 17 residues long. CDR3 region: CATSREGGSGTSYEQYF. Here the CDR3 DNA reads TGTGCCACCAGCAGAGAAGGAGGAAGCGGGACCTCCTACGAGCAGTACTTC.

This chain joins TRBV5-1 and TRBJ2-5; TRBD1 is a possible D gene (6 bases). There are 14 residues in the CDR3. Germline values: CDR1 SGHRS, CDR2 YFSETQ. Trimming left V 4 bases short and J 7 bases short, with 17 bases between. This chain's CDR3 is CASSPGQKDGTQYF. The CDR3 bases are TGCGCCAGCAGCCCTGGACAGAAAGACGGGACCCAGTACTTC.

V gene TRBV6-5 combines with J gene TRBJ2-7, with 10 bases matching TRBD1. CDR1 is MNHEY, CDR2 SVGAGI, per germline. CDR3 length: 15 amino acids. J gave up 4 bases and V 0 bases, and 3 bases lay outside the gene matches. The CDR3 loop is CASSYSPGQGYEQYF. The CDR3 region has the DNA TGTGCCAGCAGTTACTCACCGGGACAGGGGTACGAGCAGTACTTC.

Worth noting for this clone: Other DNA sequences in the sample encode the same CDR3. This rearrangement joins TRBV7-9 to TRBJ2-3; tentative D call: TRBD2 (6 bases). The CDR3 contains 14 residues. The germline V and J ends were trimmed by 5 bases and 0 bases, with 9 bases remaining between them. The germline V gene encodes CDR1 SEHNR and CDR2 FQNEAQ (reference sequence). In DNA form, the CDR3 reads TGTGCCAGCAGCCTTCGGGGGAGCACAGATACGCAGTATTTT. Residues: CASSLRGSTDTQYF.

This clone was found a few times. This chain links TRBV28 with TRBJ1-2; TRBD1 might be the D (5 bases). The CDR3 sequence is 14 residues long. CDR1 is MDHEN and CDR2 is SYDVKM in the germline V gene. Trimming cost V 1 base and J 0 bases, with 6 bases left between them. The CDR3 protein is CASSLSDTNYGYTF. The DNA of the CDR3 is TGTGCCAGCAGTTTATCGGACACTAACTATGGCTACACCTTC.

The V call is TRBV7-9, the J call TRBJ1-2; D is possibly TRBD1 (5 bases). Germline loops: CDR1 SEHNR, CDR2 FQNEAQ (reference sequence). CDR3 length: 11 residues. V lost 4 bases and J 8 bases, leaving 8 bases between the germline ends. CDR3 bases: TGTGCCAGCAGCTCCAGGGTGGGCTACACCTTC. Its translation: CASSSRVGYTF. Based on the CDR3 plus reference TRBV7-9 and TRBJ1-2, the full variable domain is DTGVSQNPRHKITKRGQNVTFRCDPISEHNRLYWYRQTLGQGPEFLTYFQNEAQLEKSRLLSDRFSAERPKGSFSTLEIQRTEQGDSAMYLCASSSRVGYTFGSGTRLTVV.